The clone carrying this T cell receptor beta chain appeared a few times. Its antigen remains unidentified. This specimen belongs to a study of Tregs in tolerant kidney transplant recipients. Study-wide results and caveats: Validation in larger populations is needed because few patients were studied. In tolerant patients, donor-specific Tregs outgrew total Tregs, suggesting antigen-driven expansion.

Related graft donors supplied nonmyeloablative bone marrow transplants, and mixed chimerism was transient. Unstimulated regulatory T cells (CD4+CD25+CD127-), CD4+CD25- non-regulatory cells, CD4 and CD8 cells were FACS-sorted from thawed PBMCs. The germline V gene has CDR1 SGHVS and CDR2 FNYEAQ. Trimming stripped 5 bases from V and 4 bases from J, with 17 bases between. The CDR3 extends over 15 amino acids. Using immunoSEQ multiplex PCR, the repertoire was profiled, and TCRdb retains in-frame clones only, with some absent. The sample consists of around 50,000 clones, approximately 89% of them appearing once.

The starting material was CD8+ T cells from blood (PBMCs), obtained 12 months after the transplant. The sequence derives from a human patient who received a combined kidney and bone marrow transplant. Some T cells may be graft donor cells. This chain joins TRBV7-6 and TRBJ1-1, with D possibly matching TRBD1 (5 bases). The CDR3 protein is CASSPGWGVITEAFF. The CDR3 nucleotides are TGTGCCAGCAGCCCTGGGTGGGGGGTTATCACTGAAGCTTTCTTT.